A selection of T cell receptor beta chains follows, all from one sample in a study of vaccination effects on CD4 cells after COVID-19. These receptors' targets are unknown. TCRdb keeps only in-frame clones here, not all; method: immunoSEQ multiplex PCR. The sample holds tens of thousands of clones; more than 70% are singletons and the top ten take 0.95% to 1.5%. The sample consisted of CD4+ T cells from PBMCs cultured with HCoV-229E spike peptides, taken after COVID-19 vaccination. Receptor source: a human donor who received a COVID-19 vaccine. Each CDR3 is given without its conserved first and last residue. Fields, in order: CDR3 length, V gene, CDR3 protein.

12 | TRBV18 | ASSPGQPRNTIY
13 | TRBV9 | ASSVAGYGAGGYT
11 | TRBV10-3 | AISRDMNTEAF
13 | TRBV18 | ASSQSGQMNTEAF
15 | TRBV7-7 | ASSSRDRGQVYYGYT
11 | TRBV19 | ASRRGTNYGYT
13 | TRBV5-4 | ASSLKSSGANVLT
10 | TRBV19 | ASSRVYTEAF
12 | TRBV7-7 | ASSLTGATGELF
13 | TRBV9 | ASSVTTGGARKLF
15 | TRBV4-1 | ASSPVGRGRTNEKLF
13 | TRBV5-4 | ASSRTHSGANVLT
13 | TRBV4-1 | ASSPNFLVNTEAF
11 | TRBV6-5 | ASSSTIEYGYT
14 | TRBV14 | ASSQDLLAGGPLMF
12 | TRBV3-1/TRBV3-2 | ASSAGTDTDTQY
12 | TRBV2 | ASKRTGDRSPLH
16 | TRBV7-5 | ARSREDRGLSPGQPQH
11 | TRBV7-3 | ASSQGQGTEAF
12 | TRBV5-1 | ASSLRGGLETQY
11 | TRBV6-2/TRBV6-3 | ASSGRASDAAF
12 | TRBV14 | ASSLGLSGDTQY
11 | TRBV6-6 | ASSERVNTEAF
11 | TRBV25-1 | ASSAPRPGELF